This is a list of T cell receptor beta chains from one sample in a study of neurological immune-mediated disorders. TCRdb recomputed calls from the 5' RACE reads with MiXCR, one row per CDR3 protein. The sample has over 35,000 distinct CDR3 sequences, approximately 2.4% seen once; the top ten hold more than 10%. Sequencing was carried out using PBMCs. The receptors originated from a man in his thirties or forties with multiple sclerosis. CDR3s include the opening cysteine and the closing phenylalanine or tryptophan. A D gene is named only where the DNA matches it firmly. For some rows the clone size is stated as once, few or many, or as a class when expanded; others skip it.

>TRBV10-3|TRBJ2-2|TRBD2|many
TGTGCCATCAGGCCCCGCAGCGGGAGTAACACCGGGGAGCTGTTTTTT
CAIRPRSGSNTGELFF
>TRBV4-3|TRBJ2-1|NA|many
TGCGCCAGCAGCATGGGAGTAGGGAATGAGCAGTTCTTC
CASSMGVGNEQFF
>TRBV20-1|TRBJ2-1|TRBD2|many
TGCAGTGCTAGAGTACTAGCGGGGTATGGTGAGCAGTTCTTC
CSARVLAGYGEQFF
>TRBV7-2|TRBJ2-2|NA|many
TGTGCCAGCAGCTCTAACGGGAGAGGCCGGGAGCTGTTTTTT
CASSSNGRGRELFF
>TRBV7-2|TRBJ1-2|NA|NA
TGTGCCAGCAGCTTCGCAGCACAGGGCCCAAACTATGGCTACACCTTC
CASSFAAQGPNYGYTF
>TRBV6-5|TRBJ1-1|NA|many
TGTGCCAGCAGTTACCGCGCTGAAGCTTTCTTT
CASSYRAEAFF
>TRBV5-6|TRBJ2-1|NA|many
TGTGCCAGCAGCTTGGGGGGGACCTCCGTCAATGAGCAGTTCTTC
CASSLGGTSVNEQFF
>TRBV28|TRBJ2-7|NA|many
TGTGCCAGCAGTTTTTCCCCAGGTTTTAGGGCCTACGAGCAGTACTTC
CASSFSPGFRAYEQYF
>TRBV15|TRBJ2-2|TRBD2|many
TGTGCCACCGAAGCGGGACTTAACACCGGGGAGCTGTTTTTT
CATEAGLNTGELFF
>TRBV20-1|TRBJ2-7|NA|many
TGCAGTGCTAGAGACGCGCAGGGAAAGACCTACGAGCAGTACTTC
CSARDAQGKTYEQYF
>TRBV2|TRBJ2-5|NA|many
TGTGCCAGCAGTGACTTTGTTGAGACCCAGTACTTC
CASSDFVETQYF
>TRBV12-3/TRBV12-4|TRBJ1-2|NA|many
TGTGCCAGCAGCTCAACAGGGAACTATGGCTACACCTTC
CASSSTGNYGYTF
>TRBV20-1|TRBJ2-7|TRBD2|many
TGCAGTGCCGCCGGGACTAGCGGCTACGAGCAGTACTTC
CSAAGTSGYEQYF
>TRBV7-3|TRBJ1-1|NA|NA
TGTGCCAGCAGCTTACAGGGCCCGAACACTGAAGCTTTCTTT
CASSLQGPNTEAFF
>TRBV20-1|TRBJ2-7|TRBD1|many
TGCAGTGACACCGGGACAGGGAACAACGAGCAGTACTTC
CSDTGTGNNEQYF
>TRBV3-1|TRBJ2-2|NA|many
TGTGCCAGCAGCCCCCGGGGTGGCGGGACGAACACCGGGGAGCTGTTTTTT
CASSPRGGGTNTGELFF
>TRBV13|TRBJ2-3|TRBD2|many
TGTGCCAGCAGCTTAGGCGGGAGGGCTTTTCAAGATACGCAGTATTTT
CASSLGGRAFQDTQYF
>TRBV20-1|TRBJ2-1|NA|many
TGCAGTGTGCGGTCGGGGGGCCTTAATGAGCAGTTCTTC
CSVRSGGLNEQFF
>TRBV20-1|TRBJ2-4|NA|many
TGCAGTGCCACCCTAGATAGAGAAGCCAAAAACATTCAGTACTTC
CSATLDREAKNIQYF
>TRBV5-1|TRBJ1-1|NA|many
TGCGCCAGCAGCTTGGATTGGAACACTGAAGCTTTCTTT
CASSLDWNTEAFF
>TRBV27|TRBJ1-1|TRBD1|many
TGTGCCAGCAGAGACGACAGGGCGACTGAAGCTTTCTTT
CASRDDRATEAFF
>TRBV4-1|TRBJ1-6|NA|many
TGCGCCAGCAGCCAACCAGGGGTTTTCTATAATTCACCCCTCCACTTT
CASSQPGVFYNSPLHF
>TRBV5-6|TRBJ2-5|TRBD2|many
TGTGCCAGCAGCCTGGGGACTAGCGGGGGTTGGGGAGAGACCCAGTACTTC
CASSLGTSGGWGETQYF
>TRBV20-1|TRBJ2-1|NA|many
TGCAGTGCTGGGGGGCTAGCGCCGAGCTCCTACAATGAGCAGTTCTTC
CSAGGLAPSSYNEQFF
>TRBV12-3/TRBV12-4|TRBJ1-1|NA|many
TGTGCCAGCATCCAAACTCAAAACACTGAAGCTTTCTTT
CASIQTQNTEAFF
>TRBV20-1|TRBJ2-7|NA|many
TGCAGTGCTAGGAATCAGGCCCGCTACGAGCAGTACTTC
CSARNQARYEQYF
>TRBV5-1|TRBJ2-2|NA|many
TGCGCCAGCAGCTTGGCCGGCACCGGGGAGCTGTTTTTT
CASSLAGTGELFF
>TRBV20-1|TRBJ1-2|NA|many
TGCAGTTCCAACGGGGGAGACGGGGGTCCTAACTATGGCTACACCTTC
CSSNGGDGGPNYGYTF
>TRBV7-2|TRBJ2-5|NA|NA
TGTGCCAGCAGCTTAGTCGCCCGCCAAGAGACCCAGTACTTC
CASSLVARQETQYF
>TRBV5-1|TRBJ2-2|TRBD1|many
TGCGCCAGCAGCTCACTGACAGGGGAGCACACCGGGGAGCTGTTTTTT
CASSSLTGEHTGELFF
>TRBV20-1|TRBJ2-7|NA|many
TGCAGTGCCGCGCCGGGACCAGGCGCCGAGCAGTACTTC
CSAAPGPGAEQYF
>TRBV5-1|TRBJ2-5|TRBD2|many
TGCGCCAGCAGCTTGACTAGCGGGAGAAGAGAGACCCAGTACTTC
CASSLTSGRRETQYF
>TRBV15|TRBJ2-5|TRBD2|few
TGTGCCACCAGAAAAGAACTAGCGGGTGCCCGGGGAGAGACCCAGTACTTC
CATRKELAGARGETQYF